This T cell receptor beta chain was sequenced in a study of blood T cell repertoires in COVID-19. Study information: Samples of COVID-19 (acute and convalescent) were obtained from the United States, Italy and Spain. T cells, B-cell-depleted T cells, or PBMCs provided the cDNA or gDNA that served as material.

CDR3 length: 14 residues. Germline loops: CDR1 SNHLY, CDR2 FYNNEI. Trimming took 8 bases from V and 5 from J, leaving 18 bases between them. Some clones are missing from TCRdb's copy, which holds only in-frame ones; the method was immunoSEQ multiplex PCR. The sample has approximately 31,000 clones, roughly 85% seen once. This sequence originates from an elderly man with active COVID-19. Sequencing input: peripheral blood. The rearrangement uses TRBV2 and TRBJ2-5; weak D call: TRBD1 (6 bases). CDR3 residues: CASSERQVSETQYF. Written as DNA, the CDR3 is TGTGCCAGCTCGGAGAGACAGGTCTCGGAGACCCAGTACTTC.